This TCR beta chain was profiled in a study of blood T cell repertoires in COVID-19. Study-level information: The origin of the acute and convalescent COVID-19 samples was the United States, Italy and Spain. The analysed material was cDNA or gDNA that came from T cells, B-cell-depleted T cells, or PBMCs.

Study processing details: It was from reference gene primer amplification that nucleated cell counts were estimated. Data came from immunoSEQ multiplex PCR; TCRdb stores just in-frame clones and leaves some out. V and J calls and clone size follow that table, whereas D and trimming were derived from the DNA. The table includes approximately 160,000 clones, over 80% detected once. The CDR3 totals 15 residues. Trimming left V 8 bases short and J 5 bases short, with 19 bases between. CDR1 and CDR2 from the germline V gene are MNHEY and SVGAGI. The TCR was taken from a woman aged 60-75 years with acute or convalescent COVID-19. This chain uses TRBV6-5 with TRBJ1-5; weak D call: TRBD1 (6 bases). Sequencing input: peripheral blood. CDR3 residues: CASGRGGPPDQPQHF. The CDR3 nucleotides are TGTGCCAGCGGAAGGGGGGGTCCCCCCGATCAGCCCCAGCATTTT.